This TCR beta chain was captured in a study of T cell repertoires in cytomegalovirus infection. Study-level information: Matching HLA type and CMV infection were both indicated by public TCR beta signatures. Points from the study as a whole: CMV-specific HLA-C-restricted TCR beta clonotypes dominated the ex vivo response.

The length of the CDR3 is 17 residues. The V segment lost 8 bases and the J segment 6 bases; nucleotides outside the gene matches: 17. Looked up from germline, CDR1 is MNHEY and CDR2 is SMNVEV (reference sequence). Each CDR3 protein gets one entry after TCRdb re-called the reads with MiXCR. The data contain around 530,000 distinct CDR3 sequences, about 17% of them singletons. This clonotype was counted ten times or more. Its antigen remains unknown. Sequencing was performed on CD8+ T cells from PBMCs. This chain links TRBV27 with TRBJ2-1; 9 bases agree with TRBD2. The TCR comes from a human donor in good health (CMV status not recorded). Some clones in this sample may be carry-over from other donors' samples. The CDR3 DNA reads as TGTGCCAGCCATCCGGCGGGGGGGCGGACCAAAATCAATGAGCAGTTCTTC. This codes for CASHPAGGRTKINEQFF.